This T cell receptor (beta chain) was obtained from a study of OX40 agonist ivuxolimab in advanced cancers. CDR1 and CDR2 (germline): LNHDA, SQIVND (reference sequence). With V trimmed by 8 bases and J by 2 bases, 0 bases remained unmatched. The CDR3 runs 12 residues. The assay was immunoSEQ multiplex PCR, and TCRdb's table has in-frame clones only and misses some. This table has roughly 20,000 clones, 83% appearing once. With autoimmune disease history or systemic immunosuppression, patients were excluded. The chain links TRBV19 to TRBJ2-1; 7 nucleotides align to TRBD1. The sequence derives from an adult with an advanced solid tumor such as melanoma, head and neck, liver or kidney cancer. This sample comprised CD4+ or CD8+ T cells sorted from blood, obtained in a trial of the OX40 agonist ivuxolimab. CDR3 in DNA: TGTGCCAGTGGACAGGCCTACAATGAGCAGTTCTTC. It codes for CASGQAYNEQFF.